This T cell receptor (beta chain) was observed in a study of T-cell reconstitution after alpha-beta-depleted transplantation in children listed by TCRdb under 2016. For context, the study as a whole: Using TCR repertoire profiling, the study quantitatively followed how T-cell immune reconstitution unfolded in children after TCRalphabeta/CD19-depleted allogeneic hematopoietic cell transplantation.

The V end gives up 1 base and the J end 0 bases, leaving 7 bases in the junction not matched to a gene. The CDR3 spans 17 residues, from the cysteine through the phenylalanine. Only the CDR3 portion is preserved as DNA: 51 bases, with reading frame beginning at the first base. At least ten counts were recorded for this clonotype. Its antigen is unknown. Qualities for individual bases were not recorded, and no much larger clone is one base off. Receptor libraries were prepared by PCR. Reads for this sample came from an Illumina HiSeq 2500. TCR library preparation used molecular barcoding, with unique molecular identifiers applied to normalize quantification of the TCRbeta repertoire. TCRdb trimmed public reads at Q25 via fastp, called clones via MiXCR and kept in-frame beta chains. Each record represents a unique CDR3 protein, reported with the most common genes and DNA among its rows. The sample has some 600,000 distinct CDR3 sequences on record, 10% to 15% of them singletons. The top ten constitute around 2% of the sample.

General study outcomes and caveats: The frequencies of hyperexpanded clones fell over the following months, and after one year, T-cell counts and TCRbeta diversity were mostly attributed to newly produced T cells. Apparently early alphabetaT-cell count recovery about two months after transplant reportedly relied on only several hundred rapidly expanded clones derived from non-depleted graft cells. The high TCRbeta diversity at day 60 in some patients was ascribed to recipient T cells and intrathymic progenitors that had survived conditioning.

The treatment or condition label on this specimen signifies: allogeneic hematopoietic cell transplantation with graft depleted of TCRalphabeta T cells and CD19 B cells. Transplant recipients were children who received TCRalphabeta/CD19-depleted allogeneic hematopoietic cell grafts. This sequence was found in a male patient younger than 18 who had a stem cell transplant for acute myeloid leukemia, so the T cells may come from the graft donor. The sequences come from PBMCs, mostly from graft donor cells, collected 360 days after TCRalphabeta/CD19-depleted stem cell transplant. The chain couples TRBV12-3 or TRBV12-4 to TRBJ2-3, with 7 bases aligning to TRBD2. The DNA reads TGTGCCAGCAGTTTAGGGACTAGTTTGTTTAGCACAGATACGCAGTATTTT. It specifies CASSLGTSLFSTDTQYF.